This T cell receptor beta chain derives from a study of control samples from healthy donors and cancer patients (dated by TCRdb to the early 2020s). Library prep was done by the immunoSEQ multiplex PCR assay. Not all clones reach the TCRdb copy of this immuneACCESS table, which keeps in-frame sequences only. Checked studies attribute under half of the gap to unresolved V genes and leave the rest unexplained. This sample gives roughly 68,000 clones in total; 83% of them show up just once. The ten largest account for 15% to 17% of the sample. Points on this clone: Its antigen is unknown. Base-call qualities are not available, and no considerably larger clone is one nucleotide away.

The source material was blood. This TCR came from a man aged 55 to 69 in good health.

The nucleotides are TGTGCCTGGAGTCCCGGGACAGGGGGGTATAATTCACCCCTCCACTTT. It translates as CAWSPGTGGYNSPLHF. The chain is encoded by TRBV30 joined to TRBJ1-6; 11 middle bases align to TRBD1. Trimming takes 2 bases off V and 4 bases off J; junction bases not matched to a gene: 4. For CDR1 and CDR2, the germline V gene (reference sequence) lists GTSNPN and SVGIG. Reading from cysteine to phenylalanine, the CDR3 counts 16 amino acids. The kept DNA is CDR3 alone, 48 bases in frame from the first base.